Listed below are T cell receptor beta chains from one sample, sequenced in a study of shared clonotypes between healthy human individuals. Profiled with immunoSEQ multiplex PCR; TCRdb holds only in-frame clones, not every one. The sample includes nearly 1 million clones, 70% to 85% of them seen just once. The sequenced sample consisted of memory CD4+ T cells sorted from blood. The receptors originated from a man aged 18 to 29 in good health. The CDR3 runs from the conserved cysteine through the conserved F or W. The D gene is left open where the match is weak. Clone size is given for some rows only: seen once, a few or many times, or a class if the clone is expanded.

>NA|NA|TRBJ1-3|TRBV29-1|12
TGCAGCGTTGAGAGACCCGGAAACACCATATATTTT
CSVERPGNTIYF
>NA|NA|TRBJ2-7|TRBV7-2|12
TGTGCCAGCACTCAGGGGTTCTACGAGCAGTACTTC
CASTQGFYEQYF
>few|NA|TRBJ2-7|TRBV14|14
TGTGCCAGCAGCCAAGATTGGGGGGCCGGCGAGCAGTACTTC
CASSQDWGAGEQYF
>NA|TRBD2|TRBJ2-1|TRBV5-1|19
TGCGCCAGCAGCTTGGCTGCTAGCGGGGGGCTTCCCTCCTACAATGAGCAGTTCTTC
CASSLAASGGLPSYNEQFF
>NA|TRBD1|TRBJ1-6|TRBV7-9|14
TGTGCCAGCAGCTTAGACCAGGGGGCAGCGCCCCTCCACTTT
CASSLDQGAAPLHF
>NA|NA|TRBJ1-6|TRBV5-5|16
TGTGCCAGCAGCCCTACAGGGAGCTCCTATAATTCACCCCTCCACTTT
CASSPTGSSYNSPLHF
>NA|NA|TRBJ2-6|TRBV5-1|16
TGCGCCAGCAACGCAGGCCTAACCTCTGGGGCCAACGTCCTGACTTTC
CASNAGLTSGANVLTF
>few|NA|TRBJ1-4|TRBV7-9|18
TGTGCCAGCAGCCGTCGAGAGGGAAGTAGTGCAACTAATGAAAAACTGTTTTTT
CASSRREGSSATNEKLFF
>NA|TRBD1|TRBJ1-1|TRBV5-6|13
TGTGCCAGCAGCTTGGTCGACAGGGACGAAGCTTTCTTT
CASSLVDRDEAFF
>few|TRBD1|TRBJ1-1|TRBV5-4|13
TGTGCCAGCAGGGCCCCGACAGGGGCTGAAGCTTTCTTT
CASRAPTGAEAFF
>many|NA|TRBJ2-3|TRBV5-5|15
TGTGCCAGCAGCTCACTAGTTGGGAGCACAGATACGCAGTATTTT
CASSSLVGSTDTQYF
>NA|NA|TRBJ1-5|TRBV7-9|16
TGTGCCAGCAGCTTAGGGAGAGGGGAGGTCAATCAGCCCCAGCATTTT
CASSLGRGEVNQPQHF
>NA|NA|TRBJ2-3|TRBV4-3|16
TGCGCCAGCAGCCAAGGACAGCTTTTTAGCACAGATACGCAGTATTTT
CASSQGQLFSTDTQYF
>NA|NA|TRBJ1-1|TRBV7-9|14
TGTGCCAGCAGCTCGTTCCAGGGTAGGACTGAAGCTTTCTTT
CASSSFQGRTEAFF
>NA|TRBD1|TRBJ1-5|TRBV5-1|15
TGCGCCAGCACCGGACAGGGGGGTGGCAATCAGCCCCAGCATTTT
CASTGQGGGNQPQHF
>NA|NA|TRBJ1-1|TRBV19|14
TGTGCCAGTAGTGTCAAGACCAAGAACACTGAAGCTTTCTTT
CASSVKTKNTEAFF
>few|TRBD1|TRBJ1-4|TRBV10-1|13
TGCGCCAGCAGCCGAGGACAGGGTGAAAAACTGTTTTTT
CASSRGQGEKLFF
>NA|TRBD1|TRBJ2-5|TRBV29-1|13
TGCAGCGGAGGGGCAGGGGGCGTAGAGACCCAGTACTTC
CSGGAGGVETQYF
>NA|NA|TRBJ2-3|TRBV29-1|13
TGCAGCGTTGAAGATAGGGGGTTAGATACGCAGTATTTT
CSVEDRGLDTQYF
>NA|NA|TRBJ2-7|TRBV7-2|14
TGTGCCAGCAGCTCAAGACAGAGCTCCTACGAGCAGTACTTC
CASSSRQSSYEQYF
>NA|TRBD2|TRBJ2-5|TRBV7-6|16
TGTGCCAGCAGCTCGACCGGACTAGCGGGGGCTGAGACCCAGTACTTC
CASSSTGLAGAETQYF
>NA|NA|TRBJ1-4|TRBV7-6|14
TGTGCCAGCAGCCCAGCAGGGAGCGGTGAAAAACTGTTTTTT
CASSPAGSGEKLFF
>few|NA|TRBJ1-1|TRBV18|13
TGTGCCAGCTCACTAAGGACGGGAGATGAAGCTTTCTTT
CASSLRTGDEAFF
>many|NA|TRBJ2-3|TRBV14|14
TGTGCCAGCAGCTCATCCCGATTTGGAGGTACGCAGTATTTT
CASSSSRFGGTQYF
>NA|TRBD2|TRBJ2-5|TRBV2|13
TGTGCCAACCCCGGGGGGAGTCAAGAGACCCAGTACTTC
CANPGGSQETQYF
>NA|NA|TRBJ2-1|TRBV6-1|15
TGTGCCAGCAGTGCTAGCTACGGCTCCTACAATGAGCAGTTCTTC
CASSASYGSYNEQFF
>NA|NA|TRBJ2-7|TRBV5-5|15
TGTGCCAGCAGCTCCCGCGAGAGAAGTAGGGACGAGCAGTACTTC
CASSSRERSRDEQYF
>NA|NA|TRBJ2-3|TRBV4-1|15
TGCGCCAGCAGCCAAGCGGAGCAGGCTAGAGATACGCAGTATTTT
CASSQAEQARDTQYF
>once|NA|TRBJ1-2|TRBV7-9|15
TGTGCCAGCAGCCGCCTAGGGGGGTTAAACTATGGCTACACCTTC
CASSRLGGLNYGYTF
>NA|NA|TRBJ1-3|TRBV29-1|15
TGCAGCGTTCGGGTTAGTGACACTACTGGAAACACCATATATTTT
CSVRVSDTTGNTIYF
>NA|TRBD2|TRBJ2-2|TRBV10-1|15
TGCGCCAGCAGTGATCGGACTAGCGGAACCGGGGAGCTGTTTTTT
CASSDRTSGTGELFF
>few|TRBD1|TRBJ2-1|TRBV7-9|16
TGTGCCAGCAGCTCCCTTACAGGGGGCGCCTACAATGAGCAGTTCTTC
CASSSLTGGAYNEQFF
>NA|NA|TRBJ2-1|TRBV2|12
TGTGCCAGCAGTGGGAACCGGGGGGAGCAGTTCTTC
CASSGNRGEQFF
>NA|NA|TRBJ2-2|TRBV6-1|15
TGTGCCAGCAGGCCGGGACTGGCAGGGACCGGGGAGCTGTTTTTT
CASRPGLAGTGELFF